The rows below give T cell receptor beta chains drawn from one sample of a study of blood T cells in healthy people across ages. MiXCR, run by TCRdb on the 5' RACE reads, gives a single entry per CDR3 protein. The sample records roughly 1.4 million distinct CDR3 sequences, around 59% being singletons. The material sequenced was blood. Receptors were obtained from a man between 18 and 29 years old in good health. Both conserved end residues are part of each CDR3. The order of the fields is J gene, clone size, V gene, D gene, CDR3 protein, CDR3 DNA. A D gene is named only where the DNA matches it firmly. Where a row states a size, it is once, few, many or the class of an expanded clone; other rows omit it.

TRBJ2-7	few	TRBV6-6	TRBD1	CASSYEGQNYEQYF	TGTGCCAGCAGTTACGAGGGACAGAACTACGAGCAGTACTTC
TRBJ1-5	once	TRBV27	.	CASSDWGASNQPQHF	TGTGCCAGCAGTGACTGGGGGGCGAGCAATCAGCCCCAGCATTTT
TRBJ1-1	many	TRBV7-9	.	CASSLKGDTEAFF	TGTGCCAGCAGTTTAAAGGGGGACACTGAAGCTTTCTTT
TRBJ2-1	.	TRBV12-3/TRBV12-4	TRBD2	CASSLGTSGTEWGTNEQFF	TGTGCCAGCAGTCTCGGGACTAGCGGGACCGAGTGGGGGACCAATGAGCAGTTCTTC
TRBJ2-1	.	TRBV29-1	.	CSVGTRINEQFF	TGCAGCGTCGGTACTAGGATCAATGAGCAGTTCTTC
TRBJ2-1	.	TRBV9	TRBD1	CASSSRPGQGERPDNEQFF	TGTGCCAGCAGCTCCCGGCCGGGACAGGGGGAGCGTCCTGACAATGAGCAGTTCTTC
TRBJ2-7	.	TRBV14	.	CASSECRGSVCEQYF	TGTGCCAGCAGCGAATGCAGGGGCTCCGTTTGCGAGCAGTACTTC
TRBJ2-6	.	TRBV6-5	.	CASSYDWISGANVLTF	TGTGCCAGCAGTTACGACTGGATCTCTGGGGCCAACGTCCTGACTTTC
TRBJ1-1	.	TRBV12-3/TRBV12-4	.	CASSRHREIEAFF	TGTGCCAGCAGCAGACACAGGGAGATCGAAGCTTTCTTT
TRBJ2-5	.	TRBV29-1	.	CSVVAGWEETQYF	TGCAGCGTTGTTGCAGGATGGGAAGAGACCCAGTACTTC
TRBJ2-1	.	TRBV20-1	TRBD1	CSAGQGQEQFF	TGCAGTGCCGGACAGGGACAAGAGCAGTTCTTC
TRBJ1-5	.	TRBV20-1	TRBD1	CSAGTGGWQGAPQHF	TGCAGTGCTGGGACAGGGGGGTGGCAGGGAGCTCCCCAGCATTTT
TRBJ2-5	once	TRBV20-1	.	CSASLSGSVETQYF	TGCAGTGCTAGTCTTTCCGGATCTGTGGAGACCCAGTACTTC
TRBJ2-7	.	TRBV20-1	.	CSATTPGSSYEQYF	TGCAGTGCCACCACCCCAGGGTCCAGCTACGAGCAGTACTTC
TRBJ2-1	.	TRBV3-1	TRBD2	CASSQGRLAGGSSYNEQFF	TGTGCCAGCAGCCAAGGAAGGCTAGCGGGGGGGAGCTCCTACAATGAGCAGTTCTTC
TRBJ2-7	.	TRBV20-1	TRBD1	CSARDPGTDYEQYF	TGCAGTGCTAGAGACCCTGGGACAGACTACGAGCAGTACTTC
TRBJ1-4	.	TRBV6-6	.	CASSYLSTEKLFF	TGTGCCAGCAGTTACCTCTCGACCGAAAAACTGTTTTTT
TRBJ2-1	.	TRBV27	.	CASRGAFLYEQFF	TGTGCCAGCCGAGGGGCTTTTTTATATGAGCAGTTCTTC
TRBJ2-6	.	TRBV7-2	.	CASSARSGVPGANVLTF	TGTGCCAGCAGCGCGCGGTCCGGGGTACCTGGGGCCAACGTCCTGACTTTC
TRBJ1-2	.	TRBV12-3/TRBV12-4	.	CASRMRPAGADGYTF	TGTGCCAGCAGGATGAGGCCGGCGGGGGCAGATGGCTACACCTTC
TRBJ2-7	.	TRBV4-1	.	CASSQDRRLVWYF	TGCGCCAGCAGCCAAGATAGGAGGCTAGTTTGGTACTTC
TRBJ2-7	.	TRBV20-1	TRBD2	CSASRREGYEQYF	TGCAGTGCTAGTAGGCGGGAGGGGTACGAGCAGTACTTC
TRBJ1-2	few	TRBV27	.	CASSKAAANYGYTF	TGTGCCAGCAGTAAGGCAGCAGCTAACTATGGCTACACCTTC
TRBJ2-1	.	TRBV14	.	CASSQTTVGEQFF	TGTGCCAGCAGCCAGACCACAGTCGGTGAGCAGTTCTTC
TRBJ2-3	.	TRBV11-2	.	CASSLMGSSYTDTQYF	TGTGCCAGCAGCTTAATGGGCTCTTCTTACACAGATACGCAGTATTTT
TRBJ2-1	.	TRBV10-2	TRBD2	CASSRLAGGLHNEQFF	TGCGCCAGTTCTAGACTAGCGGGAGGACTTCACAATGAGCAGTTCTTC
TRBJ2-2	.	TRBV29-1	TRBD2	CSVGLSGYTGELFF	TGCAGCGTGGGACTAAGCGGATACACCGGGGAGCTGTTTTTT
TRBJ2-1	.	TRBV7-2	.	CASSLGEEGFF	TGTGCCAGCAGCTTAGGAGAAGAGGGGTTCTTC
TRBJ1-6	.	TRBV4-1	TRBD1	CASSQGQGADNSPLHF	TGCGCCAGCAGCCAAGGACAGGGGGCGGATAATTCACCCCTCCACTTT
TRBJ2-7	.	TRBV4-1	.	CASSDPVGSEQYF	TGCGCCAGCAGCGACCCCGTCGGGAGCGAGCAGTACTTC
TRBJ2-3	many	TRBV12-3/TRBV12-4	.	CASSQQGAQYF	TGTGCCAGCAGCCAGCAGGGCGCGCAGTATTTT
TRBJ2-3	.	TRBV4-1	.	CASLGGEDTQYF	TGCGCCAGCCTAGGTGGCGAAGATACGCAGTATTTT
TRBJ2-4	once	TRBV9	.	CASSPRDNWGNIQYF	TGTGCCAGCAGCCCTAGAGACAACTGGGGAAACATTCAGTACTTC
TRBJ2-4	.	TRBV2	.	CASRRVQGGIQYF	TGTGCCAGCCGACGGGTACAGGGAGGCATTCAGTACTTC
TRBJ2-1	few	TRBV20-1	TRBD1	CSARDRDRDYNEQFF	TGCAGTGCTAGAGATCGGGACAGGGACTACAATGAGCAGTTCTTC
TRBJ2-5	few	TRBV20-1	.	CSARLPVGLNSRETQYF	TGCAGTGCTCGACTCCCGGTGGGACTCAATTCGAGAGAGACCCAGTACTTC
TRBJ2-7	few	TRBV7-2	.	CASSFGPFSYEQYF	TGTGCCAGCAGCTTCGGTCCCTTCTCCTACGAGCAGTACTTC
TRBJ1-2	.	TRBV12-3/TRBV12-4	.	CANSMSGEYGYTF	TGTGCCAACAGCATGAGCGGGGAATATGGCTACACCTTC